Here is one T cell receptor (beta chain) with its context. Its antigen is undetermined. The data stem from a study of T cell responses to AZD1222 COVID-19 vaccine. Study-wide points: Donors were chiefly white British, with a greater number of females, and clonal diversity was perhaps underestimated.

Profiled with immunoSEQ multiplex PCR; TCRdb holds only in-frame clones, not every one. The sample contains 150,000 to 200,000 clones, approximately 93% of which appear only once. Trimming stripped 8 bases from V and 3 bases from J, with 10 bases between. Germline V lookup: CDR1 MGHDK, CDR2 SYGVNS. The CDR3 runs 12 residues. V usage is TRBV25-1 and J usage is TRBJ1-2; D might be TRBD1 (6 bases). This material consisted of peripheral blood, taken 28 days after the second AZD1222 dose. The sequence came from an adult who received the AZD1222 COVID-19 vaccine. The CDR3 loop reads CASRGGDYGYTF. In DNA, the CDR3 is TGTGCCAGCCGAGGGGGGGACTATGGCTACACCTTC.